This entry features one TCR beta chain sequence. Its specific antigen is unknown. Per-nucleotide qualities are absent, and no much larger clonotype sits a single base away. This sample is part of a study of CD8 T cells in ankylosing spondylitis (dated by TCRdb to about 2017). General notes on the study: The study profiled T cell receptor beta repertoires in healthy donors and ankylosing spondylitis patients to find disease-linked TCR variants. The whole study cohort included under 140 healthy donors and 20 to 30 ankylosing spondylitis patients. Peripheral blood was sampled, and synovial fluid was additionally collected from ankylosing spondylitis patients. Overall study results and their limits: A TCR beta motif made up of several highly homologous amino acid variants appeared to be characteristic of blood from ankylosing spondylitis patients. Some motif variants had previously been reported in the synovial fluid and blood of reactive arthritis patients, which suggests shared mechanisms of disease initiation. The disease-linked clones had a CD8+ phenotype and were found at relatively low frequencies in peripheral blood. Significant enrichment of the disease-linked clones was reported in matched synovial fluid samples from ankylosing spondylitis patients.

Data came from an Illumina HiSeq 2500. Quantitative 5'-RACE with molecular barcodes was the method used to prepare the TCR beta libraries. The original methods were these. Disease-linked TCR variants were identified with a new computational method built on a probabilistic model of VDJ rearrangement. In TCRdb, the public reads were trimmed at Q25 with fastp and aligned with MiXCR, with productive beta chains retained. When rows share a CDR3 protein, they turn into one entry using the most common DNA and genes. TCRdb's processing, not the study's, gives the V and J calls here. This sample comprises under 850,000 distinct CDR3 sequences, under 20% of them detected only once. The ten most abundant clones make up 15% to 20% of the sample. V loses 1 base of germline sequence and J loses 2 bases, and the interval between the two ends is 9 bases. The CDR3 contains 15 residues, cysteine and phenylalanine counted. Here the CDR3 DNA is all that survives: 45 bases in frame from base 1. CDR1 and CDR2 were assigned from the germline V gene as SGHTA and FQGNSA.

Input material: blood, either unsorted or a sorted T cell fraction (not recorded which). The origin of this receptor is a male donor with ankylosing spondylitis. The rearranged segments are TRBV7-2 and TRBJ2-1, with no confident D gene call. The DNA reads TGTGCCAGCAGCTTAGGGTACGGTACCTACAATGAGCAGTTCTTC. This codes for CASSLGYGTYNEQFF.